These 25 T cell receptor beta chains came from one sample sequenced in a study of OX40 agonist ivuxolimab in advanced cancers. Some clones are missing from TCRdb's copy, which holds only in-frame ones; the method was immunoSEQ multiplex PCR. The profile shows approximately 37,000 clones, about four fifths of them singletons. The sequencing used CD4+ or CD8+ T cells sorted from blood, collected in a trial of the OX40 agonist ivuxolimab. Source of these receptors: an adult with an advanced solid tumor such as melanoma, head and neck, liver or kidney cancer.

The chain couples TRBV4-1 to TRBJ2-1; 12 bases map to TRBD2. With 4 bases clipped from V and 10 bases from J, the junction kept 14 bases outside the gene matches. The CDR3 length is 17 residues. The germline V gene has CDR1 MGHRA and CDR2 YSYEKL. The CDR3 sequence is CASSPLLAGGYNWEQFF. CDR3 coding DNA: TGCGCCAGCAGCCCATTACTAGCGGGAGGATACAATTGGGAGCAGTTCTTC.

The chain uses TRBV7-9 and TRBJ2-1, with 10 positions matching TRBD2. Germline V gene sequence: CDR1 SEHNR, CDR2 FQNEAQ (reference sequence). J gave up 10 bases and V 5 bases, and 14 bases lay outside the gene matches. The CDR3 contains 16 residues. CDR3 region: CASSQPGLATVGEQFF. The CDR3 DNA reads as TGTGCCAGCAGCCAACCGGGACTAGCGACCGTTGGGGAGCAGTTCTTC.

Only one count was recorded for this clone. V is TRBV12-2 and J is TRBJ1-5; the table's D call TRBD1 went unverified against the DNA. TRBV12-2 is a recognized pseudogene. CDR3 size: 16 residues. CDR3 in DNA: TGTGCAAGTCGCCTAGCGGGGGGACAGGGGGATCAGCCCCAGCATTTT. It specifies CASRLAGGQGDQPQHF.

This chain connects TRBV11-2 to TRBJ2-1; 9 positions agree with TRBD2. CDR1 is SGHAT, CDR2 FQNNGV, per germline. Unmatched junction bases numbered 1, after V lost 1 base and J lost 0 bases. The CDR3 contains 16 residues. In DNA, the CDR3 is TGTGCCAGCAGCTTAGTAGCGGGAGACTCCTACAATGAGCAGTTCTTC. This translates into CASSLVAGDSYNEQFF. Complete variable domain (other parts from reference TRBV11-2 and TRBJ2-1): EAGVAQSPRYKIIEKRQSVAFWCNPISGHATLYWYQQILGQGPKLLIQFQNNGVVDDSQLPKDRFSAERLKGVDSTLKIQPAKLEDSAVYLCASSLVAGDSYNEQFFGPGTRLTVL.

The genes are TRBV7-8 and TRBJ2-5, with D perhaps matching TRBD1 or TRBD2 (6 bases each). The CDR3 spans 15 residues. Between the trimmed V and J ends, which lost 3 bases and 4 bases, there was a span of 15 bases. Germline V gene sequence: CDR1 SGHVS, CDR2 FQNEAQ. CDR3 DNA sequence: TGTGCCAGCAGCTTCTCCGGGGGCAGGGGAGAGACCCAGTACTTC. Its translation: CASSFSGGRGETQYF. The complete variable domain, with remaining parts taken from reference TRBV7-8 and TRBJ2-5, reads GAGVSQSPRYKVAKRGQDVALRCDPISGHVSLFWYQQALGQGPEFLTYFQNEAQLDKSGLPSDRFFAERPEGSVSTLKIQRTQQEDSAVYLCASSFSGGRGETQYFGPGTRLLVL.

V gene TRBV7-2 combines with J gene TRBJ1-1; tentatively, D is TRBD1 (5 bases). Trimming stripped 4 bases from V and 1 base from J, with 10 bases between. CDR3 length: 14 residues. Germline V gives CDR1 SGHTA, CDR2 FQGNSA. CDR3 in amino acids: CASSWGRSNTEAFF. DNA for the CDR3: TGTGCCAGCAGCTGGGGGAGATCGAACACTGAAGCTTTCTTT.

The V call is TRBV7-2, the J call TRBJ1-1, with D unresolved. Per the germline V gene, CDR1 is SGHTA and CDR2 is FQGNSA. The length of the CDR3 is 13 residues. The V end lost 2 bases, the J end lost 0 bases, and 4 bases lay between the germline ends. In nucleotides, the CDR3 is TGTGCCAGCAGCTTAAGGTTGAACACTGAAGCTTTCTTT. Translation gives CASSLRLNTEAFF.

The chain carries TRBV27 and TRBJ2-7; D unresolved. The V end lost 5 bases, the J end lost 4 bases, and 15 bases lay between the germline ends. Germline V gives CDR1 MNHEY, CDR2 SMNVEV (reference sequence). The CDR3 is 14 residues long. CDR3 sequence reads: CASSPRVRQYEQYF. The CDR3 DNA is TGTGCCAGCAGTCCAAGGGTGAGGCAGTACGAGCAGTACTTC.

The chain carries TRBV5-8 and TRBJ2-3; the D is unclear. This CDR3 has 13 amino acids. V was clipped by 4 bases and J by 5 bases, with 11 bases between them. Germline values: CDR1 SGHTS, CDR2 YDEGEE. The chain's CDR3 is CASSPLSRDTQYF. The CDR3 coding sequence is TGTGCCAGCAGCCCGTTGAGTCGAGATACGCAGTATTTT.

This rearrangement joins TRBV28 to TRBJ1-1; D is uncertain. CDR1 and CDR2 (germline): MDHEN, SYDVKM. This CDR3 contains 16 residues. The V and J ends lost 6 bases and 0 bases respectively, with 17 bases between them. CDR3: CASSPLGAMMNTEAFF. CDR3 nucleotides: TGTGCCAGCAGCCCCCTGGGTGCTATGATGAACACTGAAGCTTTCTTT.

The chain links TRBV28 to TRBJ2-3; TRBD1 is a possible D gene (6 bases). V shed 5 bases and J shed 3 bases, with 18 bases lying between them. The CDR3 is 16 residues long. Germline lookup yields CDR1 MDHEN and CDR2 SYDVKM. CDR3 sequence reads: CASSQGGGSWTDTQYF. In DNA, the CDR3 is TGTGCCAGCAGTCAAGGGGGTGGAAGTTGGACAGATACGCAGTATTTT.

CDR3 region: CAFTLAGVRGNEQFF. The CDR3 DNA follows: TGTGCCTTTACCTTAGCGGGAGTTCGGGGCAATGAGCAGTTCTTC. J is TRBJ2-1 and V is TRBV30; 9 positions agree with TRBD2. Germline V gene lookup returns CDR1 GTSNPN and CDR2 SVGIG (reference sequence). The CDR3 extends over 15 amino acids. V shed 7 bases and J 6 bases; nucleotides not matched to a gene: 13.

This chain links TRBV6-1 with TRBJ1-5, with 10 bases matching TRBD1. Germline CDR1 MNHNS, CDR2 SASEGT. V trimming: 3 bases; J trimming: 5 bases; junction bases outside the gene matches: 4. This CDR3 is built from 15 residues. The CDR3 is CASSDADRGHQPQHF. Written as DNA, the CDR3 is TGTGCCAGCAGTGACGCTGACAGGGGGCATCAGCCCCAGCATTTT.

V and J are TRBV5-1 and TRBJ1-1, with D uncertain. Per the germline V gene, CDR1 is SGHRS and CDR2 is YFSETQ. V shed 0 bases and J shed 1 base, with 4 bases lying between them. There are 13 residues in the CDR3. The DNA of the CDR3 is TGCGCCAGCAGCTTGGCAAAGAACACTGAAGCTTTCTTT. Protein sequence: CASSLAKNTEAFF. Full variable domain (missing parts from reference TRBV5-1 and TRBJ1-1): KAGVTQTPRYLIKTRGQQVTLSCSPISGHRSVSWYQQTPGQGLQFLFEYFSETQRNKGNFPGRFSGRQFSNSRSEMNVSTLELGDSALYLCASSLAKNTEAFFGQGTRLTVV.

The chain uses TRBV5-1 and TRBJ2-2; TRBD2 matches at 8 bases. Trimming removed 0 bases from V and 5 bases from J; junction bases left unmatched: 3. This CDR3 spans 15 amino acids. Germline CDR1 SGHRS, CDR2 YFSETQ. CDR3 sequence (DNA): TGCGCCAGCAGCTTGGACGGGGGGGCGACCGGGGAGCTGTTTTTT. Residues: CASSLDGGATGELFF.

The rearrangement links TRBV7-9 to TRBJ1-5; D is perhaps TRBD1 (6 bases). The CDR3 consists of 15 residues. Looked up from germline, CDR1 is SEHNR and CDR2 is FQNEAQ (reference sequence). The V and J ends lost 4 bases and 5 bases respectively, with 15 bases between them. CDR3 loop: CASSSLGAGDQPQHF. The DNA of the CDR3 is TGTGCCAGCAGCTCCCTGGGGGCCGGGGATCAGCCCCAGCATTTT. The full variable domain, rest sourced from reference TRBV7-9 and TRBJ1-5, is DTGVSQNPRHKITKRGQNVTFRCDPISEHNRLYWYRQTLGQGPEFLTYFQNEAQLEKSRLLSDRFSAERPKGSFSTLEIQRTEQGDSAMYLCASSSLGAGDQPQHFGDGTRLSIL.

The J gene is TRBJ1-2, the V gene TRBV14; D is unclear. V lost 3 bases and J lost 3, with 14 bases in between. The CDR3 has 15 residues. Per the germline V gene, CDR1 is SGHDN and CDR2 is FVKESK. CDR3 residues: CASSQISGMDYGYTF. As DNA, the CDR3 is TGTGCCAGCAGCCAGATCTCGGGGATGGACTATGGCTACACCTTC.

The V gene is TRBV5-4, the J gene TRBJ1-2; D call uncertain. The germline V gene has CDR1 SGHNT and CDR2 YYREEE (reference sequence). V was shortened by 3 bases and J by 7 bases, with 10 bases between the two germline ends. The CDR3 is 12 residues long. The CDR3 nucleotides read TGTGCCAGCAGCTCTTATGCGGTTGGCTACACCTTC. Protein product: CASSSYAVGYTF.

This chain uses TRBV18 with TRBJ1-2, with no clear D. Per the germline V gene, CDR1 is KGHSH and CDR2 is LQKENI. The length of the CDR3 is 12 residues. Trimming stripped 0 bases from V and 4 bases from J, with 3 bases between. The CDR3 DNA is TGTGCCAGCTCACCACCGACCTATGGCTACACCTTC. It encodes CASSPPTYGYTF.

The chain joins TRBV5-1 to TRBJ1-2; D gene ambiguous. The CDR3 totals 14 residues. Trimming cost V 0 bases and J 8 bases, with 14 bases left between them. Germline CDR1 reads SGHRS; CDR2 reads YFSETQ. The CDR3 loop is CASSLANGIQGYTF. The DNA of the CDR3 is TGCGCCAGCAGCTTGGCCAACGGGATCCAGGGCTACACCTTC. The full variable domain, completed using reference TRBV5-1 and TRBJ1-2, is KAGVTQTPRYLIKTRGQQVTLSCSPISGHRSVSWYQQTPGQGLQFLFEYFSETQRNKGNFPGRFSGRQFSNSRSEMNVSTLELGDSALYLCASSLANGIQGYTFGSGTRLTVV.

The chain has TRBV5-6 and TRBJ2-7; D gene uncertain. Looked up from germline, CDR1 is SGHDT and CDR2 is YYEEEE. This CDR3 is 14 amino acids long. Trimming left V 0 bases short and J 3 bases short, with 10 bases between. CDR3 sequence reads: CASSLGELRYEQYF. The CDR3 DNA follows: TGTGCCAGCAGCTTGGGGGAACTTCGCTACGAGCAGTACTTC.

The rearrangement joins TRBV6-6 to TRBJ1-5, with 9 bases identical to TRBD1. Germline-derived CDR1 and CDR2 are MNHNY and SVGAGI (reference sequence). The V gene end was trimmed by 7 bases and the J gene end by 4 bases; junction bases not matched to a gene: 11. The length of the CDR3 is 16 residues. The CDR3 reads CASTPSGTGPNQPQHF. In nucleotides, the CDR3 is TGTGCCAGCACTCCCTCAGGGACAGGGCCTAATCAGCCCCAGCATTTT.

Here the CDR3 DNA reads TGTGCCAGCTCACGCGGGACTAGCGGGATTTATACGCAGTATTTT. This codes for CASSRGTSGIYTQYF. The chain carries TRBV18 and TRBJ2-3; 13 bases match TRBD2. Germline CDR1 KGHSH, CDR2 LQKENI. V lost 4 bases, J lost 7 bases, and 5 bases stayed unmatched. The CDR3 is made up of 15 amino acids.

The rearrangement uses TRBV5-6 and TRBJ1-1; no reliable D call. The germline gives CDR1 SGHDT, CDR2 YYEEEE. V lost 0 bases and J 4 bases, leaving 4 bases between the germline ends. The CDR3 is 12 amino acids. The CDR3 loop reads CASSLVGTEAFF. The CDR3 coding sequence is TGTGCCAGCAGCTTGGTCGGCACTGAAGCTTTCTTT.

This chain connects TRBV2 to TRBJ1-5, with 9 positions matching TRBD1. CDR1 and CDR2 from the germline V gene are SNHLY and FYNNEI. V dropped 6 bases and J dropped 1; count of bases not matched to a gene: 10. The CDR3 extends over 17 amino acids. CDR3 in amino acids: CASRRNGQGLSNQPQHF. The CDR3 nucleotides are TGTGCCAGCAGACGGAATGGACAGGGGTTAAGCAATCAGCCCCAGCATTTT.